This T cell receptor (beta chain) was profiled in a study of T cells after yellow fever vaccination. TCRdb redid the calling of the 5' RACE reads with MiXCR, one entry per CDR3 protein. The sample shows about 150,000 distinct CDR3 sequences, 5% to 8% of them seen only once. Trimming cost V 5 bases and J 7 bases; bases outside gene matches: 4. CDR3 length equals 15 residues. The germline CDR1 and CDR2 sequences are SGHTA and FQGNSA. Notes on the study in general: Clonotypes appearing in both CD4 and CD8 compartments existed, and their share was small.

This clonotype appeared many times. What it recognizes is unknown. This sample comprised CD4+ T cells sorted from PBMCs, obtained 10 days after the yellow fever booster vaccination. The chain has TRBV7-2 and TRBJ2-1; 14 nucleotides line up with TRBD2. The clonotype comes from a man aged 25-45 years who received the YFV17D yellow fever vaccine. CDR3 sequence (DNA): TGTGCCAGCAGCCTCAGACTAGCGGGAGGGAATGAGCAGTTCTTC. Protein: CASSLRLAGGNEQFF. Drawing the rest from reference TRBV7-2 and TRBJ2-1, the complete variable domain is GAGVSQSPSNKVTEKGKDVELRCDPISGHTALYWYRQSLGQGLEFLIYFQGNSAPDKSGLPSDRFSAERTGGSVSTLTIQRTQQEDSAVYLCASSLRLAGGNEQFFGPGTRLTVL.